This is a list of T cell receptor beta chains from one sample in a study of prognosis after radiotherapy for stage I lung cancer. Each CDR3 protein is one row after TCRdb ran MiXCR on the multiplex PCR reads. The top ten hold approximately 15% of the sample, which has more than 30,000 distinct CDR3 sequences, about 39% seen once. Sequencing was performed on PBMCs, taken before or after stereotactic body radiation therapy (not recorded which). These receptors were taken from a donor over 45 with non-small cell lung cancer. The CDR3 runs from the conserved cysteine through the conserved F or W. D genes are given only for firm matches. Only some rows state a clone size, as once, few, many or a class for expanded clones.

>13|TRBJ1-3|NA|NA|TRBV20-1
TGCAGTGCTTGGACGGGGGAGGGAAACACCATATATTTT
CSAWTGEGNTIYF
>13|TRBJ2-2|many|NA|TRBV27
TGTGCCAGCAGTTTTGTTTTCACCGGGGAGCTGTTTTTT
CASSFVFTGELFF
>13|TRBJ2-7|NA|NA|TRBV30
TGTGCCTGGATGAGACCCGACGGATGGGAGCAGTACTTC
CAWMRPDGWEQYF
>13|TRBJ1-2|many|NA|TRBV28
TGTGCCAGCAGCTCGTTCGGGGCGTACGGCTACACCTTC
CASSSFGAYGYTF
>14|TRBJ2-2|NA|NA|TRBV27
TGTGCCAGCAGTCAGTTTGCAGGCACCGGGGAGCTGTTTTTT
CASSQFAGTGELFF
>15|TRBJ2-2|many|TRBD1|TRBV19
TGTGCCACCTATTGGACAGGCTCGAACACCGGGGAGCTGTTTTTT
CATYWTGSNTGELFF
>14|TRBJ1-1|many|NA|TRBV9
TGTGCCAGCAGCGTAGCTTCCGGGACTCCTAAAGCTTTCTTT
CASSVASGTPKAFF
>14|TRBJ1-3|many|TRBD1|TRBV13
TGTGCCAGCAGCGCCCAGGGGGCAGGAAACACCATATATTTT
CASSAQGAGNTIYF
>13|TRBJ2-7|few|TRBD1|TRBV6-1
TGTGCCAGCAGACGGACAGGGGGGAACGAACAGTACTTC
CASRRTGGNEQYF
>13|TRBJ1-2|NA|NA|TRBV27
TGTGCCAGCAGTTTGAAGAGGGGCTTGGGCTACACCTTC
CASSLKRGLGYTF
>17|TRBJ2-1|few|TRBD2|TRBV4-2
TGTGCCAGCAGCAAAACTAGCGGGGGCAGCTCCTACAATGAGCAGTTCTTC
CASSKTSGGSSYNEQFF
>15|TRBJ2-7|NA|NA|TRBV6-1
TGTGCCAGCAGTGTCGGGGCTACAAGCCCCTACGAGCAGTACTTC
CASSVGATSPYEQYF
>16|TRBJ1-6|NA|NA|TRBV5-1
TGCGCCAGCAGCTTGGCCCAGCAAACTTATAATTCACCCCTCCACTTT
CASSLAQQTYNSPLHF
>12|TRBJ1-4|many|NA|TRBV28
TGTGCCAGCAGGTCCAGGAATGAAAAACTGTTTTTT
CASRSRNEKLFF
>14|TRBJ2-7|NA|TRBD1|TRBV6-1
TGTGCCAGCAGCAGAGGACAGGGTGCGAACGAGCAGTACTTC
CASSRGQGANEQYF
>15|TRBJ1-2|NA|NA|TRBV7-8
TGTGCCAGCACCCCTGACATGGGGAAGCTCAGGGGCTACACCTTC
CASTPDMGKLRGYTF
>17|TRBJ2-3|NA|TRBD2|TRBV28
TGTGCCAGCAACTCCCTTCTCAGCGGGAGGGACGAGGATACGCAGTATTTT
CASNSLLSGRDEDTQYF
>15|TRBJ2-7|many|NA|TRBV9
TGTGCCAGCAGCGTAGAAGCTACCCAATCCTACGAGCAGTACTTC
CASSVEATQSYEQYF
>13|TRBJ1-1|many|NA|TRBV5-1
TGCGCCAGCAGCCCGTACGGGAACACTGAAGCTTTCTTT
CASSPYGNTEAFF
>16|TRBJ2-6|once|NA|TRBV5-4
TGTGCCAGCAGCACAGACCCTAACCCTGGGGCCAACGTCCTGACTTTC
CASSTDPNPGANVLTF
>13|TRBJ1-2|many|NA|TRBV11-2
TGTGCCAGCAGCTCCATCACAGTCTATGGCTACACCTTC
CASSSITVYGYTF
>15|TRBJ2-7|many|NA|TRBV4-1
TGCGCCAGCAGCCAGGGCCCGCCCTCTTCCTACGAGCAGTACTTC
CASSQGPPSSYEQYF
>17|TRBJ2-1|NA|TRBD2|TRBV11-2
TGTGCCAGCAGCTTAGGACTAGCGGGAGAGGCTAACAATGAGCAGTTCTTC
CASSLGLAGEANNEQFF
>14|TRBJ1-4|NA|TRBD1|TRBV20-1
TGCAGTGCTAAGACAGGGCCCCCTAATGAAAAACTGTTTTTT
CSAKTGPPNEKLFF
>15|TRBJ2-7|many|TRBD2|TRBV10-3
TGTGCCATCAGTGACCCGACTAGCGGAGACTACGAGCAGTACTTC
CAISDPTSGDYEQYF
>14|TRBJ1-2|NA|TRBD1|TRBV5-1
TGCGCCAGCAGCTCAGTACAGGGGGAAAGTGGTTACACCTTC
CASSSVQGESGYTF
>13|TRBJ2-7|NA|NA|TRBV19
TGTGCCAGTAGTATAGATGGAGGGTTCGAGCAGTACTTC
CASSIDGGFEQYF
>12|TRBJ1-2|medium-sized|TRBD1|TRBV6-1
TGTGCCAGCCTAGACAGGGACTATGGCTACACCTTC
CASLDRDYGYTF
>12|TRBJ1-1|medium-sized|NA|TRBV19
TGTGCCAGTAGTATTGGCCACACTGAAGCTTTCTTT
CASSIGHTEAFF
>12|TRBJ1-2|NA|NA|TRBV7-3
TGTGCCAGCCTTTTTCAGGGCCACTGCTACACCTTC
CASLFQGHCYTF
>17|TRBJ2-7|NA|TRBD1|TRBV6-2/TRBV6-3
TGTGCCAGCAGTTATGGGACAGGGGTCGCGATAGGCTACGAGCAGTACTTC
CASSYGTGVAIGYEQYF
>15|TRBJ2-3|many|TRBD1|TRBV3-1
TGTGCCAGCAGCCGCGGATTAACAGGGGGCTATACGCAGTATTTT
CASSRGLTGGYTQYF
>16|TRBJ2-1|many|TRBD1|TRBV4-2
TGTGCCAGCAGCCAAGGACAGGGCCGCTCCTACAATGAGCAGTTCTTC
CASSQGQGRSYNEQFF
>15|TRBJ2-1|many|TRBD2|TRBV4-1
TGCGCCAGCAGCCAACTACTAGCGGGGAGGACTGAGCAGTTCTTC
CASSQLLAGRTEQFF
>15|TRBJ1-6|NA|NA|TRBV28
TGTGCCAGCAGTGAAAGGGACGGAGGGGATTCACCCCTCCACTTT
CASSERDGGDSPLHF
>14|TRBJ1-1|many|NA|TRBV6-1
TGTGCCAGCAGATCACCAGGTAAAGCAACTGAAGCTTTCTTT
CASRSPGKATEAFF
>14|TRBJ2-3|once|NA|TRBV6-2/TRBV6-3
TGTGCCAGCAGTTTTAGCGTGGGGGCAGGTACGCAGTATTTT
CASSFSVGAGTQYF
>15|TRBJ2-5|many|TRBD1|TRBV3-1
TGTGCCAGCAGCCGACAGGGGCGGTACCAAGAGACCCAGTACTTC
CASSRQGRYQETQYF
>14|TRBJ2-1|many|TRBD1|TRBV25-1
TGTGCCAGCAGTCCGGGACAGGGGGCGAATGAGCAGTTCTTC
CASSPGQGANEQFF
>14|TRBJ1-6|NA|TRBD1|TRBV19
TGTGACAGTAGTATTCGGGACAGCAATTCACACCTCCACTTT
CDSSIRDSNSHLHF
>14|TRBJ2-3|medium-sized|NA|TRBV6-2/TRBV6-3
TGTGCCAGCAGTGAACAAGGCAGCACAGATACGCAGTATTTT
CASSEQGSTDTQYF
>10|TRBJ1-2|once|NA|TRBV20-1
TGCAGTGTATGGAGAGATGGCTACAACTTC
CSVWRDGYNF
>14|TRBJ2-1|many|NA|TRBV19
TGTGCCAGTAGTATGTATCGACTGGGGAATGAGCAGTTCTTC
CASSMYRLGNEQFF
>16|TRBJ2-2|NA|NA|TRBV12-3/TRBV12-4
TGTGCCAGCAGTTTAATGGGGTCAGGCCGGACCGGGGAGCTGTTTTTT
CASSLMGSGRTGELFF
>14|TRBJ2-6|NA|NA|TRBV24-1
TGTGCCACGGGGGGTAACTCTGGGGCCAACTTCCTGACTTTC
CATGGNSGANFLTF
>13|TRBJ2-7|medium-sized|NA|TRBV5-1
TGCGCCAGCAGCCTCGGCAGCGGCTACGAGCAGTACTTC
CASSLGSGYEQYF
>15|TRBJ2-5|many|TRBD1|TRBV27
TGTGCCAGCAGCCGTGCTGGACAGGGCTTGGAGACCCAGTACTTC
CASSRAGQGLETQYF
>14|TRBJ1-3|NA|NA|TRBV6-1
TGTGCCATCGGGAAGGGTGGACGTTCAAACACCATATATTTT
CAIGKGGRSNTIYF
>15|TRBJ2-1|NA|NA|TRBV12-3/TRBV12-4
TGTGTCAACAAAAACTACGAGAGCTCCTACAATGAGCAGTTCTTC
CVNKNYESSYNEQFF
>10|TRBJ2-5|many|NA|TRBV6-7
TGTGCCATCCCACCCGACTCGTTCTGCTTC
CAIPPDSFCF